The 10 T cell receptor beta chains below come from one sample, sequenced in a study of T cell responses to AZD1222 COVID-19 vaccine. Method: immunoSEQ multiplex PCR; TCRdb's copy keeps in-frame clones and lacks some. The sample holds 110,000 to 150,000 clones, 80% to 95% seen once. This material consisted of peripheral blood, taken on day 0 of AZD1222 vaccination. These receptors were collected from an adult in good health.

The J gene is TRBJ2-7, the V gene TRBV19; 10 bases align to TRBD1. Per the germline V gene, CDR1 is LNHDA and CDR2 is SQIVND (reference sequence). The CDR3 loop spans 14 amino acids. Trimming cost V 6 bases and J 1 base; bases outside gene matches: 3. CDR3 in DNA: TGTGCCAGTAGCCGGGACAGGGGTTCCTACGAGCAGTACTTC. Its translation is CASSRDRGSYEQYF. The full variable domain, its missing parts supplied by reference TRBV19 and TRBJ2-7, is DGGITQSPKYLFRKEGQNVTLSCEQNLNHDAMYWYRQDPGQGLRLIYYSQIVNDFQKGDIAEGYSVSREKKESFPLTVTSAQKNPTAFYLCASSRDRGSYEQYFGPGTRLTVT.

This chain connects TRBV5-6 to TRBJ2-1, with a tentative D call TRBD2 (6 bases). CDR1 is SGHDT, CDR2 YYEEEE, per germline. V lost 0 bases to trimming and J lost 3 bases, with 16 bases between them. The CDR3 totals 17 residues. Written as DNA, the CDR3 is TGTGCCAGCAGCTTGGAGGTCGGGCTAGCGCGCTACAATGAGCAGTTCTTC. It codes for CASSLEVGLARYNEQFF.

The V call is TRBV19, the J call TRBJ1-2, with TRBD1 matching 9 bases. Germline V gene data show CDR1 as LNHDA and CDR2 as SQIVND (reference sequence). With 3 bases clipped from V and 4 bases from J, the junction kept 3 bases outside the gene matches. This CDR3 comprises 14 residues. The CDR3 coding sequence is TGTGCCAGTAGTATTGGGACAGGGATCTATGGCTACACCTTC. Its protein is CASSIGTGIYGYTF.

The CDR3 DNA reads as TGTGCCAGCAGCGGACTGTTGAATGAAAAACTGTTTTTT. Amino acids: CASSGLLNEKLFF. The chain recombines TRBV2 with TRBJ1-4; D is undetermined. The germline V gene encodes CDR1 SNHLY and CDR2 FYNNEI. This CDR3 has 13 residues. V gave up 6 bases and J gave up 5 bases, with 10 bases separating them.

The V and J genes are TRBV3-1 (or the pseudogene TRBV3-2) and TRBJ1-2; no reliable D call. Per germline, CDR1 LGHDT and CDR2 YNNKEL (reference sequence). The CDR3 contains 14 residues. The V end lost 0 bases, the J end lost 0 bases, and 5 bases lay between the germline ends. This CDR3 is CASSQDTTNYGYTF. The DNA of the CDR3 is TGTGCCAGCAGCCAAGACACGACTAACTATGGCTACACCTTC.

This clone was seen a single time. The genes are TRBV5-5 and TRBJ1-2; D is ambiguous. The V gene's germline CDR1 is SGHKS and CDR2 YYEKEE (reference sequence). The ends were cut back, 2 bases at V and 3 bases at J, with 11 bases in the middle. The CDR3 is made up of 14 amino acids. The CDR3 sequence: CASSFEQLYYGYTF. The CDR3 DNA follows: TGTGCCAGCAGCTTTGAACAGCTATACTATGGCTACACCTTC.

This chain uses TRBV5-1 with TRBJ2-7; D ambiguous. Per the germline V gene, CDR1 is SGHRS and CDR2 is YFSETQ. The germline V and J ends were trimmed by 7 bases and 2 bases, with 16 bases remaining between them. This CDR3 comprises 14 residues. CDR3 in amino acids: CASPRKVATYEQYF. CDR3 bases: TGCGCCAGCCCACGAAAGGTCGCCACCTACGAGCAGTACTTC.

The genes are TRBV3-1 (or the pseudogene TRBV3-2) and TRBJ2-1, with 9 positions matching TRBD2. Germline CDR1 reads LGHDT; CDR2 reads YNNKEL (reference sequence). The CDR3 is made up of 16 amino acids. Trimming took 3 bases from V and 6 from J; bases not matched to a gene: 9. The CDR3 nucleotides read TGTGCCAGCAGCCAGGAGATAGCGGGAGATGCCAATGAGCAGTTCTTC. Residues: CASSQEIAGDANEQFF.

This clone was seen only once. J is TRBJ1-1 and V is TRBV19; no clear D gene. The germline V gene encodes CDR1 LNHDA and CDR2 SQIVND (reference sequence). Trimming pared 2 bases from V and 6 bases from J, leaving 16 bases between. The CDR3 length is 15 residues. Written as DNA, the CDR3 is TGTGCCAGTAGTATACGGACGGGCCGGAGACCTGAAGCTTTCTTT. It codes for CASSIRTGRRPEAFF.

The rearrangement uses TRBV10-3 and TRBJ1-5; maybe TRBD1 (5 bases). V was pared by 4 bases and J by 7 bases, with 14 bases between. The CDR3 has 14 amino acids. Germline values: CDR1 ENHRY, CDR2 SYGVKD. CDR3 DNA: TGTGCCATCAGTGTAGAGGGGCAGGGACAGCCCCAGCATTTT. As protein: CAISVEGQGQPQHF.